This TCR beta chain was profiled in a study of Graves' ophthalmopathy and Graves' hyperthyroidism. In the study overall: The authors collected peripheral blood at initial diagnosis, before any treatment. Study conclusions and caveats: Distinction of ophthalmopathy from stable hyperthyroidism by a 13-signature model reached 85% to 90% sensitivity and just under 84% specificity. Blood samples also showed most expanded thyroid clonotypes exceeding 0.001 frequency. Ophthalmopathy progression was predicted by the model at about 69% sensitivity and approximately 73% specificity.

The CDR3 is 14 residues long. Germline V CDR1 and CDR2: MNHNS, SASEGT. Trimming cost V 2 bases and J 2 bases, with 7 bases left between them. In this sample, this clonotype turned up many times. The antigen is undetermined. RNA transcripts were the template, and TCR beta CDR3 regions were amplified from them. HTBI primers were employed in first-round RT-PCR, then a second-round multiplex PCR followed. TCRdb re-called the multiplex PCR reads with MiXCR, one entry per CDR3 protein. Of 150,000 to 200,000 distinct CDR3 sequences in the sample, around two fifths were seen once. The source is a man under 40 with Graves' ophthalmopathy. This chain links TRBV6-1 with TRBJ1-5; possible D gene TRBD1, 5 bases. The sample comprised peripheral blood. This chain's CDR3 is CASSEWGGNQPQHF. Written as DNA, the CDR3 is TGTGCCAGCAGTGAATGGGGGGGCAATCAGCCCCAGCATTTT.